These 9 T cell receptor beta chains originate from one sample sequenced in a study of Ad26.COV2.S vaccination and SARS-CoV-2 variants. Sequencing used immunoSEQ multiplex PCR; TCRdb keeps in-frame clones, though not all of them. The table has about 400,000 clones, 89% seen once. Treatment denoted: some 20 received Ad26.COV2.S at low or high dose, single or two shots; 5 received placebo; per-sample allocation not given. The investigators took samples on day 63 after the first vaccine or placebo injection. This specimen consisted of peripheral blood, obtained in a trial of Ad26.COV2.S vaccine versus placebo. These TCRs come from a person between 18 and 65 years old who received the Ad26.COV2.S COVID-19 vaccine or a placebo.

The V gene is TRBV15, the J gene TRBJ2-7; tentatively, D is TRBD1 (5 bases). Germline CDR1 LNHNV, CDR2 YYDKDF (reference sequence). V was shortened by 4 bases and J by 1 base, with 14 bases between the two germline ends. This CDR3 is built from 15 residues. The CDR3 bases are TGTGCCACCAGCACCGCTTCGGACACTTCCTACGAGCAGTACTTC. It codes for CATSTASDTSYEQYF.

V gene TRBV5-1 combines with J gene TRBJ2-1; TRBD2 might be the D (5 bases). The CDR3 consists of 14 residues. Germline CDR1 is SGHRS and CDR2 is YFSETQ. V was pared by 4 bases and J by 5 bases, with 13 bases between. Here the CDR3 reads CASSSPGFDNEQFF. The CDR3 coding sequence is TGCGCCAGCAGCAGTCCGGGATTCGACAATGAGCAGTTCTTC.

This chain connects TRBV7-9 to TRBJ1-2; TRBD1 matches at 12 bases. The junction had 6 bases not matched to a gene; V was cut back by 2 bases and J by 2 bases. CDR3 length: 17 residues. Germline loops: CDR1 SEHNR, CDR2 FQNEAQ (reference sequence). The chain's CDR3 is CASSLQGQGAVNYGYTF. CDR3 nucleotide sequence: TGTGCCAGCAGCTTACAGGGACAGGGGGCTGTGAACTATGGCTACACCTTC.

V usage is TRBV16 and J usage is TRBJ2-1; tentative D call: TRBD2 (5 bases). The CDR3 extends over 17 amino acids. CDR1 is KGHSY and CDR2 is FQNENV in the germline V gene. V lost 0 bases and J lost 6, with 18 bases in between. The CDR3 DNA reads as TGTGCCAGCAGCCAATCGATTGGCGGGCCGTGGGGCAATGAGCAGTTCTTC. Its protein product is CASSQSIGGPWGNEQFF.

A single count supports this clone. The chain links TRBV5-6 to TRBJ1-2, with 7 bases matching TRBD1. In germline, CDR1 is SGHDT, CDR2 YYEEEE. The CDR3 loop spans 12 amino acids. V shed 4 bases and J 9 bases; nucleotides not matched to a gene: 6. CDR3 protein: CASSLQGFRYTF. For the CDR3, the DNA is TGTGCCAGCAGCCTACAGGGGTTTCGCTACACCTTC.

The CDR3 nucleotides read TGTGCCAGCAGTTACCCCGCTAACAGTAACTATGGCTACACCTTC. Its translation is CASSYPANSNYGYTF. This rearrangement joins TRBV6-2 or TRBV6-3 to TRBJ1-2; no firm D call. In germline, CDR1 is MNHEY, CDR2 SVGEGT. V gave up 2 bases and J gave up 1 base, with 11 bases separating them. This CDR3 has 15 amino acids.

The chain joins TRBV28 to TRBJ2-3, with D possibly being TRBD1 or TRBD2 (5 bases each). Trimming pared 5 bases from V and 6 bases from J, leaving 18 bases between. The CDR3 runs 15 residues. CDR1 and CDR2 (germline): MDHEN, SYDVKM. CDR3 protein: CASSDRAVNPDTQYF. CDR3 nucleotide sequence: TGTGCCAGCAGTGACAGAGCGGTGAACCCGGATACGCAGTATTTT.

The chain is built from TRBV28 and TRBJ1-1; TRBD1 is a possible D gene (5 bases). Germline V lookup: CDR1 MDHEN, CDR2 SYDVKM. Trimming took 2 bases from V and 5 from J, leaving 9 bases between them. This CDR3 region has 13 residues. DNA of the CDR3: TGTGCCAGCAGTTTACAGGGCCGGACTGAAGCTTTCTTT. It codes for CASSLQGRTEAFF.

This clone showed up just once. This chain connects TRBV24-1 to TRBJ2-5, with D possibly being TRBD1 (6 bases). CDR3 length: 17 amino acids. Germline-derived CDR1 and CDR2 are KGHDR and SFDVKD. V lost 4 bases and J lost 2, with 19 bases in between. The CDR3 DNA follows: TGTGCCACCAGTGAGGCGGGCCGGAGGACAGTACAAGAGACCCAGTACTTC. This gives the protein CATSEAGRRTVQETQYF.